The next 10 T cell receptor beta chains were all read from a single sample in a study of T cell responses to AZD1222 COVID-19 vaccine. This table comes from immunoSEQ multiplex PCR, and its TCRdb copy is limited to in-frame clones, with some not included. The sample lists under 200,000 clones; around nine tenths were seen once. This material consisted of peripheral blood, taken 28 days after the second dose of the MenACWY control vaccine. The receptors come from an adult who received the MenACWY meningococcal vaccine as a control.

This sequence joins TRBV27 and TRBJ1-2, with unresolved D. The V and J ends lost 5 bases and 3 bases respectively, with 10 bases between them. The CDR3 has 13 residues. The germline gives CDR1 MNHEY, CDR2 SMNVEV (reference sequence). CDR3 sequence: CASSLGPHYGYTF. CDR3 nucleotide sequence: TGTGCCAGCAGTCTCGGGCCTCACTATGGCTACACCTTC.

The rearrangement links TRBV14 to TRBJ1-2; D unresolved. The length of the CDR3 is 14 residues. The germline V gene has CDR1 SGHDN and CDR2 FVKESK. V shed 4 bases and J shed 3 bases, with 12 bases lying between them. CDR3 in DNA: TGTGCCAGCAGCCCCCTTGGTGGTTACTATGGCTACACCTTC. Protein: CASSPLGGYYGYTF. Full variable domain (remainder filled in from reference TRBV14 and TRBJ1-2): EAGVTQFPSHSVIEKGQTVTLRCDPISGHDNLYWYRRVMGKEIKFLLHFVKESKQDESGMPNNRFLAERTGGTYSTLKVQPAELEDSGVYFCASSPLGGYYGYTFGSGTRLTVV.

The CDR3 here is CASSFRGARNSPLHF. In DNA, the CDR3 is TGTGCCAGCAGCTTCCGGGGGGCTCGAAATTCACCCCTCCACTTT. The chain employs TRBV5-6 and TRBJ1-6, with a possible D match to TRBD1 (6 bases). V was shortened by 2 bases and J by 7 bases, with 13 bases between the two germline ends. Germline values: CDR1 SGHDT, CDR2 YYEEEE. CDR3 length equals 15 residues.

Only a few counts were recorded for this clone. The sample has other DNA sequences that encode this CDR3 too. The chain recombines TRBV3-1 (or the pseudogene TRBV3-2) with TRBJ1-4; D is uncertain. The CDR3 sequence is 13 residues long. The germline V and J ends were trimmed by 0 bases and 5 bases, with 4 bases remaining between them. Germline V gene lookup returns CDR1 LGHDT and CDR2 YNNKEL (reference sequence). Written as DNA, the CDR3 is TGTGCCAGCAGCCAAGATCTGAATGAAAAACTGTTTTTT. This sequence encodes CASSQDLNEKLFF.

This chain links TRBV5-5 with TRBJ1-4, with unresolved D. There are 17 residues in the CDR3. CDR1 and CDR2 (germline): SGHKS, YYEKEE (reference sequence). The V and J ends lost 0 bases and 4 bases respectively, with 16 bases between them. Here the CDR3 DNA reads TGTGCCAGCAGCTTGGCTCTACGTAGGTGGTATAATGAAAAACTGTTTTTT. Protein product: CASSLALRRWYNEKLFF.

This clone was detected a few times. The gene calls are TRBV28 and TRBJ1-4; D remains unclear. CDR3 size: 15 residues. Deletions cut 5 bases from V and 8 bases from J, with 18 bases between. CDR1 is MDHEN, CDR2 SYDVKM, per germline. The CDR3 here is CASSAPLNTAEKLFF. CDR3 nucleotide sequence: TGTGCCAGCAGTGCGCCACTCAACACCGCCGAAAAACTGTTTTTT.

The chain is built from TRBV19 and TRBJ1-4; 10 positions agree with TRBD1. With V trimmed by 10 bases and J by 7 bases, 6 bases remained unmatched. This CDR3 has 13 amino acids. Germline lookup yields CDR1 LNHDA and CDR2 SQIVND (reference sequence). The CDR3 is CATRDRGTEKLFF. The CDR3 DNA follows: TGTGCCACCAGGGACAGGGGTACTGAAAAACTGTTTTTT.

The J gene is TRBJ1-4, the V gene TRBV6-5; D unresolved. Trimming stripped 2 bases from V and 0 bases from J, with 4 bases between. This CDR3 region has 14 residues. From germline, CDR1 is MNHEY and CDR2 SVGAGI. The CDR3 DNA reads as TGTGCCAGCAGTTACATGGCAACTAATGAAAAACTGTTTTTT. It translates to CASSYMATNEKLFF.

This chain joins TRBV7-2 and TRBJ1-2; the match to TRBD1 covers 8 bases. Germline V gene data show CDR1 as SGHTA and CDR2 as FQGNSA. CDR3 length equals 14 residues. J gave up 3 bases and V 5 bases, and 5 bases lay outside the gene matches. The CDR3 region has the DNA TGTGCCAGCAGCCTCGGACAGGGTGACTATGGCTACACCTTC. This sequence encodes CASSLGQGDYGYTF.

The V and J genes are TRBV10-1 and TRBJ2-4, with unresolved D. The length of the CDR3 is 16 residues. CDR1 WNHNN and CDR2 SYGVQD come from the germline V gene (reference sequence). V lost 4 bases and J lost 0, with 13 bases in between. The DNA for the CDR3 is TGCGCCAGCAGTGGTCCTGGGCGGATAGCCAAAAACATTCAGTACTTC. Its protein product is CASSGPGRIAKNIQYF.